The next 23 T cell receptor beta chains were all read from a single sample in a study of low-dose radiotherapy and immunotherapy resistance in tumors. TRAV and TRBV primers primed cDNA for both TCRalpha and TCRbeta. A roughly 22-cycle PCR with a constant-region primer and V-primer adapter amplified TCRs. TCRdb reprocessed the reads via MiXCR and lists one record per CDR3 protein. Of just over 90,000 distinct CDR3 sequences listed, around 20% were seen once; the top ten hold around 13%. Sample time point: after trial treatment. Described treatment: LDRT plus nivolumab, ipilimumab, low-dose cyclophosphamide and aspirin (RACIN trial). This specimen consisted of PBMCs, obtained after low-dose radiotherapy plus immunotherapy. These receptors were collected from a female donor with ovarian cancer.

In the case of this clonotype: A far larger clone is just one base off, so this is likely a read error. This chain joins TRBV28 and TRBJ2-1; a weak D match, TRBD2 (5 bases). The CDR3 is 15 amino acids. Germline V gene sequence: CDR1 MDHEN, CDR2 SYDVKM. Trimming removed 1 base from V and 3 bases from J, with 10 bases in between. CDR3 DNA: TGTGCCAGCAGTTTATCGGTCGGGGACTACAATGAGCAGTTCTTC. Its protein product is CASSLSVGDYNEQFF.

With regard to this clonotype: A single base is all that separates this from a far larger clone, so a read error is likely. The chain couples TRBV11-1 to TRBJ2-1, with 13 bases fitting TRBD2. CDR3 size: 15 residues. Losses at the gene ends were 2 bases for V and 10 bases for J; bases not matched to a gene: 5. Germline-derived CDR1 and CDR2 are SGHAT and FQDESV (reference sequence). CDR3 coding DNA: TGTGCCAGCAGCTTAAGGACTAGCGGGAGATACGAGCAGTTCTTC. Translated, it gives CASSLRTSGRYEQFF.

This clonotype has at least ten counts. V gene TRBV6-2 or TRBV6-3 combines with J gene TRBJ1-1; weak D call: TRBD1 (6 bases). The CDR3 is 15 residues long. The germline CDR1 and CDR2 sequences are MNHEY and SVGEGT. V was cut by 7 bases and J by 2 bases, with 17 bases left in between. The CDR3 is CASTGGRPLNTEAFF. CDR3 nucleotide sequence: TGTGCCAGCACCGGGGGGCGGCCACTTAACACTGAAGCTTTCTTT.

Turning to this clonotype: This likely came from a read error, as a far larger clone is one base away. The V call is TRBV24-1, the J call TRBJ2-7, with D perhaps matching TRBD1 (6 bases). The ends were cut back, 4 bases at V and 7 bases at J, with 22 bases in the middle. The V gene's germline CDR1 is KGHDR and CDR2 SFDVKD. This CDR3 is built from 16 residues. CDR3 nucleotide sequence: TGTGCCACCAGTGACCCCAGGGCCACGAGGGACAATGAGCAGTACTTC. The encoded protein is CATSDPRATRDNEQYF.

This clonotype has just a few counts. V and J are TRBV2 and TRBJ2-1; TRBD2 matches 11 bases. This CDR3 is 19 amino acids long. The J segment lost 5 bases and the V segment lost 5 bases, leaving 17 bases of the junction unmatched. Germline CDR1 reads SNHLY; CDR2 reads FYNNEI. The CDR3 nucleotides are TGTGCCAGCAGTCCTGACCGCTCCTCTACACTAGCGGGGGACAATGAGCAGTTCTTC. Amino acids: CASSPDRSSTLAGDNEQFF. The full variable domain, its missing parts supplied by reference TRBV2 and TRBJ2-1, is EPEVTQTPSHQVTQMGQEVILRCVPISNHLYFYWYRQILGQKVEFLVSFYNNEISEKSEIFDDQFSVERPDGSNFTLKIRSTKLEDSAMYFCASSPDRSSTLAGDNEQFFGPGTRLTVL.

There are many counts of this clonotype. The gene calls are TRBV3-1 and TRBJ2-6; no reliable D call. Trimming removed 1 base at V and 4 bases at J, with 11 bases between. Germline V gene data show CDR1 as LGHDT and CDR2 as YNNKEL (reference sequence). The CDR3 runs 16 residues. The CDR3 DNA reads TGTGCCAGCAGCCAAGTAAAAAGGTCAGGGGCCAACGTCCTGACTTTC. Translating gives CASSQVKRSGANVLTF.

This clonotype appeared many times. This chain links TRBV20-1 with TRBJ1-5; 10 nucleotides agree with TRBD1. V shed 3 bases, J shed 7 bases, and the junction held 12 bases outside the gene matches. From germline, CDR1 is DFQATT and CDR2 SNEGSKA (reference sequence). The CDR3 covers 16 residues. The CDR3 spells CSASLPTGGAGQPQHF. The CDR3 nucleotides are TGCAGTGCTAGCCTTCCGACAGGGGGCGCCGGACAGCCCCAGCATTTT.

This clonotype was observed at least ten times. V gene TRBV10-3 combines with J gene TRBJ2-3; tentatively, D is TRBD1 (5 bases). Trimming shortened V by 7 bases and J by 0 bases, and 8 bases separated the two germline ends. CDR1 and CDR2 (germline): ENHRY, SYGVKD. The CDR3 length is 13 residues. CDR3 sequence reads: CAITAGSTDTQYF. In nucleotides, the CDR3 is TGTGCCATCACGGCAGGGAGCACAGATACGCAGTATTTT.

This clonotype was detected many times. This chain joins TRBV27 and TRBJ2-7; 8 nucleotides align to TRBD1. The germline CDR1 and CDR2 sequences are MNHEY and SMNVEV (reference sequence). The CDR3 has 15 amino acids. Trimming took 4 bases from V and 5 from J; bases not matched to a gene: 10. The CDR3 DNA reads as TGTGCCAGCAGTTCCACGGGCAGGGGGCATAACGAGCAGTACTTC. It specifies CASSSTGRGHNEQYF.

This clonotype is deemed medium-sized. The V and J genes are TRBV4-2 and TRBJ2-3, with D tentatively TRBD1 (6 bases). The CDR3 length is 14 residues. CDR1 LGHNA and CDR2 YNFKEQ come from the germline V gene. The germline V and J ends were trimmed by 2 bases and 6 bases, with 12 bases remaining between them. The CDR3 DNA sequence: TGTGCCAGCAGCCAATCAAACAGGGTGGATACGCAGTATTTT. It codes for CASSQSNRVDTQYF.

This clonotype was counted at least ten times. This chain links TRBV15 with TRBJ2-7, with TRBD2 as a possible D gene (5 bases). The CDR3 contains 18 residues. Germline values: CDR1 LNHNV, CDR2 YYDKDF (reference sequence). Deletions cut 0 bases from V and 1 base from J, with 19 bases between. CDR3: CATSRDRRGALVSYEQYF. DNA of the CDR3: TGTGCCACCAGCAGAGATCGTCGGGGTGCCCTCGTTTCCTACGAGCAGTACTTC.

This clonotype occurred many times. The V and J genes are TRBV12-3 or TRBV12-4 and TRBJ1-5; possibly TRBD1 for D (5 bases). The V end was cut by 7 bases, the J end by 6 bases, with 16 bases between. CDR3 size: 14 residues. The CDR3 bases are TGTGCCAGCACCATAGGGCAGGGTCGTCAGCCCCAGCATTTT. This translates into CASTIGQGRQPQHF.

The table lists this clonotype with many counts. The rearrangement joins TRBV18 to TRBJ1-2; no clear D. Trimming took off 1 base at V and 0 bases at J, with 9 bases between the two ends. CDR3 length: 15 residues. Germline CDR1 KGHSH, CDR2 LQKENI. The CDR3 loop reads CASSPQSEANYGYTF. The CDR3 DNA sequence: TGTGCCAGCTCACCACAGTCCGAGGCTAACTATGGCTACACCTTC.

This clonotype was found many times. The V call is TRBV5-1, the J call TRBJ1-1; the D is unclear. Per germline, CDR1 SGHRS and CDR2 YFSETQ. This CDR3 spans 16 amino acids. Deletions cut 0 bases from V and 0 bases from J, with 12 bases between. The CDR3 DNA is TGCGCCAGCAGCTTGGACCGCAGCCAGATGAACACTGAAGCTTTCTTT. It is translated as CASSLDRSQMNTEAFF.

This clonotype was detected many times. The chain carries TRBV19 and TRBJ2-5; D may match TRBD1 or TRBD2 (5 bases each). Per the germline V gene, CDR1 is LNHDA and CDR2 is SQIVND (reference sequence). This CDR3 comprises 14 residues. V lost 2 bases, J lost 5 bases, and 12 bases lay in between. CDR3 in DNA: TGTGCCAGTAGTATACGAGGGGACCCCGAGACCCAGTACTTC. Its protein product is CASSIRGDPETQYF.

This clonotype was counted at least ten times. The chain employs TRBV29-1 and TRBJ2-5; TRBD1 agrees at 11 bases. V shed 8 bases, J shed 4 bases, and the junction held 6 bases outside the gene matches. The germline V gene encodes CDR1 SQVTM and CDR2 ANQGSEA. The length of the CDR3 is 13 residues. The CDR3 nucleotides are TGCAGCACCGGGACAGGGGGGGGAGAGACCCAGTACTTC. It encodes CSTGTGGGETQYF.

This clonotype was picked up many times. The chain joins TRBV10-3 to TRBJ2-7; D possibly matches TRBD1 or TRBD2 (5 bases each). The CDR3 loop spans 14 amino acids. The germline V and J ends were trimmed by 4 bases and 5 bases, with 15 bases remaining between them. Germline V CDR1 and CDR2: ENHRY, SYGVKD. The CDR3 bases are TGTGCCATCAGTGTGCCGGGGCGTAAGAACGAGCAGTACTTC. Amino acid sequence: CAISVPGRKNEQYF.

The table lists this clonotype with a few counts. This chain uses TRBV3-1 with TRBJ2-2, with a tentative D call TRBD2 (5 bases). V lost 6 bases and J 0 bases, leaving 5 bases between the germline ends. CDR1 is LGHDT and CDR2 is YNNKEL in the germline V gene (reference sequence). There are 13 residues in the CDR3. CDR3 protein: CASRRANTGELFF. The CDR3 DNA follows: TGTGCCAGCAGGCGGGCGAACACCGGGGAGCTGTTTTTT.

This clonotype was found many times. J is TRBJ1-5 and V is TRBV3-1; D not certain. The ends were cut back, 5 bases at V and 6 bases at J, with 14 bases in the middle. The V gene's germline CDR1 is LGHDT and CDR2 YNNKEL (reference sequence). This CDR3 is built from 14 residues. The DNA of the CDR3 is TGTGCCAGCAGCGACGTGTTGGGTGGTCAGCCCCAGCATTTT. Amino acids: CASSDVLGGQPQHF.

This clonotype was seen ten or more times. J is TRBJ1-2 and V is TRBV7-2, with a possible D match to TRBD1 (5 bases). This CDR3 spans 13 amino acids. Trimming cost V 4 bases and J 6 bases, with 12 bases left between them. CDR1 is SGHTA, CDR2 FQGNSA, per germline. The CDR3 bases are TGTGCCAGCAGCTCCGGGGGGAGGGATGGCTACACCTTC. This codes for CASSSGGRDGYTF. Together with reference TRBV7-2 and TRBJ1-2, the CDR3 gives the full variable domain: GAGVSQSPSNKVTEKGKDVELRCDPISGHTALYWYRQSLGQGLEFLIYFQGNSAPDKSGLPSDRFSAERTGGSVSTLTIQRTQQEDSAVYLCASSSGGRDGYTFGSGTRLTVV.

This clonotype has only a few counts. CDR3 nucleotide sequence: TGTGCCAGCAGCCACCGGGACAGAAATTCACCCCTCCACTTT. This codes for CASSHRDRNSPLHF. The V and J genes are TRBV5-6 and TRBJ1-6, with 7 bases fitting TRBD1. After removal of 4 bases from V and 7 bases from J, the junction contained 5 bases not matched to a gene. Germline loops: CDR1 SGHDT, CDR2 YYEEEE. CDR3 size: 14 residues.

As concerns this clonotype: This may come from a read error, since a much larger clone is one base off. Written as DNA, the CDR3 is TGTGCCAGCTCACCAGGTGGGGCCAACGTCCTGACTTTC. It codes for CASSPGGANVLTF. The rearrangement uses TRBV18 and TRBJ2-6; D not resolved. The CDR3 length is 13 residues. Trimming shortened V by 2 bases and J by 3 bases, and 2 bases separated the two germline ends. Germline CDR1 KGHSH, CDR2 LQKENI.

For this clonotype: This likely reflects a read error, since a far larger clone is one base away. The chain recombines TRBV5-6 with TRBJ1-4; tentatively, D is TRBD2 (5 bases). The J call may be mistaken, given a closer DNA end match to TRBJ2-2. Germline assignment: CDR1 SGHDT and CDR2 YYEEEE. The CDR3 length is 17 residues. For the CDR3, the DNA is TGTGCCAGCAGCGTCCCCCCCGCGGTCGGGGTCACCGGGGAGCTGTTTTTT. Amino acids: CASSVPPAVGVTGELFF.